The clone carrying this TCR beta chain was recorded many times. Its target is unknown. The germline V gene has CDR1 SQVTM and CDR2 ANQGSEA. J lost 4 bases, V lost 6 bases, and 14 bases had no gene match. The CDR3 has 17 residues. This sample is part of a study of blood T cells in healthy people across ages. General study points: A strong correlation between TCR beta diversity and naive T cell percentage was seen.

Sample-barcoded 5' priming and a J-beta primer mix drove a second PCR of about 6 to 12 cycles. One entry per CDR3 protein, called by TCRdb with MiXCR from the 5' RACE reads. This sample carries 800,000 or so distinct CDR3 sequences, approximately 25% of them seen once, and the ten largest clones take under 4%. The sample also formed part of further work on T cells of mothers and their children.

J is TRBJ1-4 and V is TRBV29-1; 10 nucleotides line up with TRBD1. This sequence was found in a boy younger than 18 in good health. The sample was blood. The DNA for the CDR3 is TGCAGCGTCAAACCCGGGACAGGGGATCAATTTAATGAAAAACTGTTTTTT. The encoded protein is CSVKPGTGDQFNEKLFF.